The sequence of this TCR beta chain was determined in a study of neoadjuvant anti-PD-1 for oral cavity cancer. General study points: Each response group had just a few patients in TCR analyses.

Noted time point: after neoadjuvant nivolumab, at surgical resection. No culture or expansion preceded analysis of these blood cells. The CDR3 consists of 15 residues. Germline loops: CDR1 SGHVS, CDR2 FQNEAQ. The germline V and J ends were trimmed by 1 base and 0 bases, with 9 bases remaining between them. A word on this clone: Its antigen is currently unknown.

The data were produced by immunoSEQ multiplex PCR, yet TCRdb's version contains in-frame clones alone and is incomplete. This repertoire shows more than 7,500 clones, under 70% found once; its top ten account for 4.2%. Sequenced here: PBMCs, sampled after nivolumab (anti-PD-1) treatment. This sequence joins TRBV7-8 and TRBJ1-1; D gene uncertain. This receptor was obtained from a person between 40 and 80 years old with oral cavity squamous cell carcinoma. The CDR3, as DNA: TGTGCCAGCAGCTTAGACAGTCCGATGAACACTGAAGCTTTCTTT. Amino acid sequence: CASSLDSPMNTEAFF.